Included here is one T cell receptor beta chain sequence, with context. Antigen unknown. Then a second PCR, running about 6 to 12 cycles, was carried out with a sample-barcoded 5' primer and a J-beta primer mix. No fewer than 2.5 million CDR3-containing paired-end reads came from each sample. TCRdb itself ran the 5' RACE reads through MiXCR, one entry per CDR3 protein. Of 630,000 or so distinct CDR3 sequences listed, about 28% are singletons. These data originate in a study of blood T cells in healthy people across ages. Notes on the study in general: TCR beta diversity was tightly associated with the proportion of naive T cells. Significant beta diversity loss was already apparent by age approximately 36, declining roughly linearly.

This sequence originates from an elderly woman in good health. Source material: blood.

The CDR3 DNA sequence: TGTGCCAGCAGCCAGACGGCAGCGGGCATAAGCTCCTACAATGAGCAGTTCTTC. This gives the protein CASSQTAAGISSYNEQFF. The chain carries TRBV13 and TRBJ2-1; a weak D match, TRBD2 (6 bases). The CDR3 is 18 residues long. Germline CDR1 PRHDT, CDR2 FYEKMQ (reference sequence). V was cut by 5 bases and J by 0 bases, with 20 bases left in between.